Listed here are 2 T cell receptor beta chains from one sample, sequenced in a study of OX40 agonist ivuxolimab in advanced cancers. Clones were read by immunoSEQ multiplex PCR, and TCRdb kept only the in-frame ones, dropping some. The data hold around 100,000 clones, with under 95% observed a single time. Here the sequenced sample was CD4+ or CD8+ T cells sorted from blood, taken in a trial of the OX40 agonist ivuxolimab. These TCRs come from an adult with an advanced solid tumor such as melanoma, head and neck, liver or kidney cancer.

The chain carries TRBV19 and TRBJ2-2; 7 nucleotides agree with TRBD1. J gave up 1 base and V 8 bases, and 4 bases lay outside the gene matches. The CDR3 spans 14 residues. The V gene's germline CDR1 is LNHDA and CDR2 SQIVND (reference sequence). The CDR3 spells CASSRTGNTGELFF. DNA of the CDR3: TGTGCCAGTTCCCGGACAGGGAACACCGGGGAGCTGTTTTTT. The full variable domain, rest sourced from reference TRBV19 and TRBJ2-2, is DGGITQSPKYLFRKEGQNVTLSCEQNLNHDAMYWYRQDPGQGLRLIYYSQIVNDFQKGDIAEGYSVSREKKESFPLTVTSAQKNPTAFYLCASSRTGNTGELFFGEGSRLTVL.

The J gene is TRBJ2-3, the V gene TRBV5-6; 16 bases agree with TRBD2. This CDR3 region has 17 residues. Germline trimming cut 4 bases from V and 6 bases from J; bases unmatched to any gene: 8. Germline V CDR1 and CDR2: SGHDT, YYEEEE. This chain's CDR3 is CASSLDGTSGRGDTQYF. The DNA for the CDR3 is TGTGCCAGCAGCCTGGATGGGACTAGCGGGAGGGGTGATACGCAGTATTTT.